This T cell receptor beta chain was identified during a study of T cell responses to AZD1222 COVID-19 vaccine. About the study: Second doses at about 4 or about 12 weeks were pooled.

Measured with immunoSEQ multiplex PCR; TCRdb has only the in-frame clones, and not every one. The repertoire consists of under 150,000 clones, with 88% occurring once and the leading ten covering about 10%. This clone was found once. Its antigen is unknown. CDR3 length: 14 residues. Germline CDR1 reads SGHRS; CDR2 reads YFSETQ. V was trimmed by 4 bases and J by 2 bases, leaving 13 bases between them. Study-wide findings and caveats: Donors were largely white British and mainly female; clonal diversity was possibly underestimated. Targets within unmutated variant regions were reportedly found for nearly half of spike-specific TCRs.

This specimen was peripheral blood, taken on day 0 of AZD1222 vaccination. The sequence was obtained from an adult in good health. This chain joins TRBV5-1 and TRBJ2-7; D ambiguous. The CDR3 sequence is CASSPAWSPYEQYF. CDR3 sequence (DNA): TGCGCCAGCAGCCCCGCCTGGTCCCCCTACGAGCAGTACTTC.